A single sample gave rise to the 17 T cell receptor beta chains below, sequenced in a study of T cell repertoires in cytomegalovirus infection. Using its own MiXCR run on the reads, TCRdb lists one record per CDR3 protein. The top ten clones hold under 7.5% of a sample with about 230,000 distinct CDR3 sequences, 5% to 8.5% of them seen once. The sample was PBMCs. All receptors come from a human donor in good health (CMV status not recorded). Some clones in this sample may be carry-over from other donors' samples.

This clonotype was seen at least ten times. The chain uses TRBV7-2 and TRBJ2-1; D not certain. Trimming left V 3 bases short and J 8 bases short, with 11 bases between. Looked up from germline, CDR1 is SGHTA and CDR2 is FQGNSA. CDR3 length: 13 amino acids. DNA for the CDR3: TGTGCCAGCAGCTTCAAGTCAGGTGATGAGCAGTTCTTC. Residues: CASSFKSGDEQFF.

This clonotype was counted a few times. The chain carries TRBV7-8 and TRBJ1-1, with a weak D call TRBD1 (5 bases). V lost 7 bases to trimming and J lost 4 bases, with 16 bases between them. The CDR3 sequence is 14 residues long. Germline V gene lookup returns CDR1 SGHVS and CDR2 FQNEAQ. The CDR3 is CASNHLRAGTEAFF. The CDR3 DNA sequence: TGTGCCAGCAACCACCTCAGGGCCGGCACTGAAGCTTTCTTT.

This clonotype occurred many times. The chain carries TRBV7-8 and TRBJ1-2; 7 bases fit TRBD1. Trimming took 5 bases from V and 4 from J; bases not matched to a gene: 7. The CDR3 covers 14 residues. Germline CDR1 and CDR2: SGHVS and FQNEAQ. CDR3: CASSHRDSSYGYTF. In DNA form, the CDR3 reads TGTGCCAGCAGCCACCGGGACAGCTCCTATGGCTACACCTTC.

The V gene is TRBV19, the J gene TRBJ1-5; perhaps TRBD1 as D (6 bases). The CDR3 covers 14 residues. The V end was cut by 7 bases, the J end by 6 bases, with 16 bases between. The germline V gene encodes CDR1 LNHDA and CDR2 SQIVND (reference sequence). The CDR3 bases are TGTGCCAGTATTGACAGGTCCAGGGGTCAGCCCCAGCATTTT. This codes for CASIDRSRGQPQHF.

This clonotype appeared many times. Germline and junction disagree at one end, which may indicate a read error. This chain joins TRBV28 and TRBJ2-7; 8 bases fit TRBD2. CDR3 size: 14 residues. Looked up from germline, CDR1 is MDHEN and CDR2 is SYDVKM. This chain's CDR3 is CASSLSAGGYEQYF. DNA for the CDR3: TGTGCCAGCAGCTTATCCGCGGGGGGCTACGAGCAGTACTTC.

A remark on this clonotype: It may be a read error: a sequence one base away is much more abundant. The chain recombines TRBV20-1 with TRBJ2-7; TRBD2 matches 9 bases. The junction had 12 bases not matched to a gene; V was cut back by 8 bases and J by 4 bases. Germline CDR1 is DFQATT and CDR2 is SNEGSKA (reference sequence). This CDR3 has 14 residues. The CDR3 DNA is TGCAGTCCTACAGAAGCGGGGGGCGGGTACGAGCAGTACTTC. Its translation: CSPTEAGGGYEQYF.

The sample holds many counts of this clonotype. The chain has TRBV29-1 and TRBJ2-7; D is possibly TRBD1 (5 bases). The CDR3 has 11 amino acids. The germline V and J ends were trimmed by 4 bases and 5 bases, with 9 bases remaining between them. Germline lookup yields CDR1 SQVTM and CDR2 ANQGSEA. The CDR3 bases are TGCAGCGTTGGTATAGGGGACGAGCAGTACTTC. This sequence encodes CSVGIGDEQYF.

This clonotype appeared many times. One junction end does not reproduce the germline sequence, and a read error may be involved. J is TRBJ2-7 and V is TRBV14; no firm D call. The CDR3 spans 11 residues. Germline loops: CDR1 SGHDN, CDR2 FVKESK. CDR3 sequence (DNA): TGTGCCAGCAGCCGCGCATGGGAACTCCAGTTC. Its translation: CASSRAWELQF.

This clonotype was recorded many times. Here the CDR3 DNA reads TGTGCCAGCAGCTTAGTTGCTTGGGGCGTCGAATTCTTC. It codes for CASSLVAWGVEFF. V usage is TRBV7-2 and J usage is TRBJ2-1; maybe TRBD1 (5 bases). V was clipped by 1 base and J by 16 bases, with 17 bases between them. CDR3 length: 13 residues. Germline V gene sequence: CDR1 SGHTA, CDR2 FQGNSA. Full variable domain (missing parts from reference TRBV7-2 and TRBJ2-1): GAGVSQSPSNKVTEKGKDVELRCDPISGHTALYWYRQSLGQGLEFLIYFQGNSAPDKSGLPSDRFSAERTGGSVSTLTIQRTQQEDSAVYLCASSLVAWGVEFFGPGTRLTVL.

A few counts support this clonotype. This chain connects TRBV9 to TRBJ1-1; possible D gene TRBD1, 6 bases. Per the germline V gene, CDR1 is SGDLS and CDR2 is YYNGEE. CDR3 length equals 13 residues. V gave up 3 bases and J gave up 4 bases, with 10 bases separating them. The DNA for the CDR3 is TGTGCCAGCAGCGAAGGGGGGGGCACTGAAGCTTTCTTT. Encoded protein: CASSEGGGTEAFF.

This clonotype showed up many times. The CDR3 sequence is CAWSGTVQETQYF. The CDR3 DNA reads TGTGCCTGGAGTGGGACAGTTCAAGAGACCCAGTACTTC. This rearrangement joins TRBV30 to TRBJ2-5, with D possibly matching TRBD1 (6 bases). V gave up 1 base and J gave up 2 bases, with 8 bases separating them. Germline V gene lookup returns CDR1 GTSNPN and CDR2 SVGIG (reference sequence). This CDR3 is 13 amino acids long.

This clonotype was seen repeatedly, ten times or more. The chain recombines TRBV11-2 with TRBJ1-2, with D uncertain. V lost 3 bases, J lost 5 bases, and 7 bases lay in between. Germline V CDR1 and CDR2: SGHAT, FQNNGV. The CDR3 loop spans 12 amino acids. The CDR3 loop reads CASSLSPYGYTF. Here the CDR3 DNA reads TGTGCCAGCAGCTTGAGTCCTTATGGCTACACCTTC.

This clonotype was counted at least ten times. V gene TRBV29-1 combines with J gene TRBJ1-1; no definite D call. This CDR3 contains 14 residues. Germline assignment: CDR1 SQVTM and CDR2 ANQGSEA. The ends were cut back, 3 bases at V and 5 bases at J, with 16 bases in the middle. The CDR3 coding sequence is TGCAGCGTTGATACTTGGGCGCAGAGTACTGAAGCTTTCTTT. This codes for CSVDTWAQSTEAFF.

The table lists this clonotype with many counts. This chain joins TRBV6-6 and TRBJ2-3; D possibly corresponds to TRBD2 (5 bases). Germline values: CDR1 MNHNY, CDR2 SVGAGI (reference sequence). The CDR3 totals 14 residues. The V and J ends lost 6 bases and 2 bases respectively, with 12 bases between them. CDR3 nucleotides: TGTGCCAGCAGAACCCCGGGGTACACAGATACGCAGTATTTT. Protein product: CASRTPGYTDTQYF.

This clonotype was recorded many times. This sequence joins TRBV5-1 and TRBJ2-7; either TRBD1 or TRBD2 may supply D (5 bases each). Between the trimmed V and J ends, which lost 4 bases and 2 bases, there was a span of 10 bases. This CDR3 spans 13 amino acids. The germline CDR1 and CDR2 sequences are SGHRS and YFSETQ. CDR3 loop: CASSPGRAYEQYF. The CDR3 DNA reads as TGCGCCAGCAGCCCGGGACGGGCCTACGAGCAGTACTTC.

This clonotype was observed at least ten times. The V and J genes are TRBV28 and TRBJ1-5, with D hard to call. This CDR3 comprises 13 residues. Trimming shortened V by 6 bases and J by 1 base, and 7 bases separated the two germline ends. CDR1 and CDR2 from the germline V gene are MDHEN and SYDVKM. The CDR3 protein is CASRDGSNQPQHF. The CDR3 DNA follows: TGTGCCAGCAGGGACGGAAGCAATCAGCCCCAGCATTTT.

This clonotype was detected ten times or more. The chain has TRBV7-2 and TRBJ2-5; no firm D call. V gave up 3 bases and J gave up 5 bases, with 10 bases separating them. CDR1 is SGHTA, CDR2 FQGNSA, per germline. The length of the CDR3 is 13 residues. The CDR3 DNA reads as TGTGCCAGCAGCTTGAACCGGGCGGAGACCCAGTACTTC. This codes for CASSLNRAETQYF.